This entry describes one T cell receptor beta chain. Antigen: not known. The sample comes from a study of tumor-infiltrating lymphocytes in glioblastoma multiforme. Notes on the study in general: Unequal TCR RNA per T cell might skew measured clone sizes.

The CDR3 spans 14 residues. After removal of 0 bases from V and 3 bases from J, the junction contained 4 bases not matched to a gene. Germline V lookup: CDR1 DFQATT, CDR2 SNEGSKA (reference sequence). Multiple V-beta primers and a C-beta primer amplified TCRB from RNA. TCRdb redid the calling of the multiplex PCR reads with MiXCR, one entry per CDR3 protein. The table has thousands of distinct CDR3 sequences, about 70% seen once. Sequencing input: brain tumor tissue. The clonotype originates from a male donor with glioblastoma. The gene calls are TRBV20-1 and TRBJ1-1; the match to TRBD1 covers 7 bases. In DNA form, the CDR3 reads TGCAGTGCTAGAGATGCAGGGGGGGACACTGAAGCTTTCTTT. This translates into CSARDAGGDTEAFF.